A single sample is the source of the 11 T cell receptor beta chains below, sequenced in a study of cytomegalovirus exposure and HLA in healthy donors. A multiplex PCR was run with 60 Vbeta primers and 13 Jbeta primers. Libraries were prepared by immunoSEQ multiplex PCR; TCRdb keeps only in-frame clonotypes and omits some of them. Seen here are tens of thousands of clones, approximately 73% observed once, and the top ten hold 5.4%. Sequencing was done on a sample of PBMCs. These receptors all come from a man aged 50-60 years in good health and CMV-seronegative.

V and J are TRBV11-3 and TRBJ1-3; possibly TRBD1 for D (5 bases). Germline V CDR1 and CDR2: SGHNT, YENEEA. The CDR3 runs 15 residues. V lost 5 bases, J lost 4 bases, and 15 bases lay in between. CDR3 bases: TGTGCCAGCAGCCAAACCCGGCAGGGAGGAAACACCATATATTTT. Protein: CASSQTRQGGNTIYF.

CDR3 nucleotides: TGTGCCAGCAGTGAACAGCGGGGGAGCACAGATACGCAGTATTTT. This gives the protein CASSEQRGSTDTQYF. The chain has TRBV6-4 and TRBJ2-3; 8 nucleotides agree with TRBD2. CDR1 MRHNA and CDR2 SNTAGT come from the germline V gene. The CDR3 spans 15 residues. V shed 3 bases and J 0 bases; nucleotides not matched to a gene: 2.

The gene calls are TRBV5-1 and TRBJ2-7; 9 bases map to TRBD1. The CDR3 contains 14 residues. Germline CDR1 and CDR2: SGHRS and YFSETQ. V dropped 4 bases and J dropped 5; count of bases not matched to a gene: 7. For the CDR3, the DNA is TGCGCCAGCAGCCCTCGACAGGGGGGCGACGAGCAGTACTTC. Translating gives CASSPRQGGDEQYF. The variable domain in full, with the rest retrieved from reference TRBV5-1 and TRBJ2-7, is KAGVTQTPRYLIKTRGQQVTLSCSPISGHRSVSWYQQTPGQGLQFLFEYFSETQRNKGNFPGRFSGRQFSNSRSEMNVSTLELGDSALYLCASSPRQGGDEQYFGPGTRLTVT.

The chain uses TRBV5-1 and TRBJ2-5, with a tentative D call TRBD2 (5 bases). The germline gives CDR1 SGHRS, CDR2 YFSETQ. Trimming shortened V by 2 bases and J by 5 bases, and 10 bases separated the two germline ends. The CDR3 contains 13 residues. CDR3 in amino acids: CASSLFRTETQYF. The CDR3 DNA reads as TGCGCCAGCAGCTTATTTAGGACTGAGACCCAGTACTTC. The full variable domain, in which reference TRBV5-1 and TRBJ2-5 provide the parts outside the CDR3, is KAGVTQTPRYLIKTRGQQVTLSCSPISGHRSVSWYQQTPGQGLQFLFEYFSETQRNKGNFPGRFSGRQFSNSRSEMNVSTLELGDSALYLCASSLFRTETQYFGPGTRLLVL.

This clone has only one observation. This chain connects TRBV30 to TRBJ1-2; possible D gene TRBD1, 5 bases. Trimming removed 0 bases at V and 4 bases at J, with 12 bases between. The CDR3 is made up of 14 amino acids. The germline V gene has CDR1 GTSNPN and CDR2 SVGIG (reference sequence). In nucleotides, the CDR3 is TGTGCCTGGAGTGTAGACAGATTGAGCTATGGCTACACCTTC. Translation gives CAWSVDRLSYGYTF.

This chain uses TRBV6-6 with TRBJ1-2, with 9 bases that match TRBD1. This CDR3 is 15 amino acids long. With V trimmed by 6 bases and J by 2 bases, 7 bases remained unmatched. Germline CDR1 is MNHNY and CDR2 is SVGAGI (reference sequence). The CDR3 is CASRNPGTGNYGYTF. The CDR3 region has the DNA TGTGCCAGCAGGAACCCCGGGACAGGGAACTATGGCTACACCTTC.

The gene calls are TRBV15 and TRBJ2-3; D possibly corresponds to TRBD2 (7 bases). There are 13 residues in the CDR3. The V and J ends lost 8 bases and 4 bases respectively, with 13 bases between them. Germline V gene lookup returns CDR1 LNHNV and CDR2 YYDKDF (reference sequence). The CDR3 nucleotides read TGTGCCACCGGGGCGGGGGCCGCAGATACGCAGTATTTT. As protein: CATGAGAADTQYF.

The gene calls are TRBV27 and TRBJ1-1; D possibly corresponds to TRBD1 (6 bases). The CDR3 spans 14 residues. Germline CDR1 reads MNHEY; CDR2 reads SMNVEV (reference sequence). V was cut by 3 bases and J by 5 bases, with 13 bases left in between. The DNA of the CDR3 is TGTGCCAGCAGTTTTTTGGGGCAGGGGACTGAAGCTTTCTTT. This sequence encodes CASSFLGQGTEAFF.

The chain links TRBV10-1 to TRBJ2-1; 9 bases agree with TRBD2. Per the germline V gene, CDR1 is WNHNN and CDR2 is SYGVQD (reference sequence). The CDR3 covers 12 residues. J lost 12 bases, V lost 3 bases, and 3 bases had no gene match. This CDR3 reads CASSDPLAGQFF. CDR3 in DNA: TGCGCCAGCAGTGACCCACTAGCGGGGCAGTTCTTC.

This sequence joins TRBV29-1 and TRBJ1-4; D is perhaps TRBD1 (6 bases). Trimming took 6 bases from V and 5 from J, leaving 13 bases between them. CDR3 length: 13 amino acids. Germline CDR1 SQVTM, CDR2 ANQGSEA. CDR3 nucleotide sequence: TGCAGCGTGGCCGGGACACAGAATGAAAAACTGTTTTTT. Its protein product is CSVAGTQNEKLFF.

In this sample, this clone turned up a few times. The genes are TRBV6-1 and TRBJ2-7, with 10 bases aligning to TRBD1. The length of the CDR3 is 13 residues. Germline CDR1 MNHNS, CDR2 SASEGT. The V and J ends lost 3 bases and 6 bases, in that order; junction bases with no gene match: 2. For the CDR3, the DNA is TGTGCCAGCAGTGACCGACAGGGGGCCGAGCAGTACTTC. Protein: CASSDRQGAEQYF.